Detailed here is one T cell receptor (beta chain). Its antigen is unknown. Together with a sample-barcoded 5' primer, a J-beta primer mix was included in a second PCR lasting about 7 to 11 cycles. MiXCR, run by TCRdb on the 5' RACE reads, gives a single entry per CDR3 protein. The table includes 1.5 million to 2 million distinct CDR3 sequences, 28% detected once. This entry is derived from a study of blood T cells in healthy people across ages. Study-level findings and limits: Any changes in expanded clonotypes were possibly confounded, as donor CMV status remained unknown.

The germline V and J ends were trimmed by 4 bases and 2 bases, with 10 bases remaining between them. The CDR3 is made up of 13 amino acids. CDR1 and CDR2 (germline): DFQATT, SNEGSKA (reference sequence). Sequenced: blood. This rearrangement joins TRBV20-1 to TRBJ2-3, with a possible D match to TRBD2 (5 bases). The origin of this receptor is a woman in her twenties or thirties in good health. The CDR3 reads CSAIRGITDTQYF. CDR3 DNA: TGCAGTGCTATACGGGGTATCACAGATACGCAGTATTTT.